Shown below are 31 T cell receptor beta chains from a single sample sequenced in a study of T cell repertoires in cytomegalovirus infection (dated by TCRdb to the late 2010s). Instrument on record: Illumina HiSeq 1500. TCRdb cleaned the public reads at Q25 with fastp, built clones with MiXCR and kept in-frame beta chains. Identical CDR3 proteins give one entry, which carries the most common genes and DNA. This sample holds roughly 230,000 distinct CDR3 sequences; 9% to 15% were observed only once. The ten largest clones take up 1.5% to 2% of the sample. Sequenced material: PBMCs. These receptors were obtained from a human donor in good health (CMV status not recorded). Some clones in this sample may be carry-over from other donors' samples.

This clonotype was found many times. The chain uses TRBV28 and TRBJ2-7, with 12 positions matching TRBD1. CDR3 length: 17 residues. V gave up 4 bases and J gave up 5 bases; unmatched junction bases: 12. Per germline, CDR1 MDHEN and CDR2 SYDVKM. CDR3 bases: TGTGCCAGCAGTTATGTTCTCGGGACAGGGGGCCGGGACGAGCAGTACTTC. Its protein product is CASSYVLGTGGRDEQYF. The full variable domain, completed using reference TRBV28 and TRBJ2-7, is DVKVTQSSRYLVKRTGEKVFLECVQDMDHENMFWYRQDPGLGLRLIYFSYDVKMKEKGDIPEGYSVSREKKERFSLILESASTNQTSMYLCASSYVLGTGGRDEQYFGPGTRLTVT.

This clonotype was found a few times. This chain's CDR3 is CSAAVGGETQYF. The CDR3 bases are TGCAGTGCTGCCGTAGGTGGAGAGACCCAGTACTTC. The J gene is TRBJ2-5, the V gene TRBV20-1; D is unresolved. The CDR3 spans 12 residues. The germline V gene encodes CDR1 DFQATT and CDR2 SNEGSKA (reference sequence). Trimming removed 5 bases from V and 4 bases from J, with 11 bases in between.

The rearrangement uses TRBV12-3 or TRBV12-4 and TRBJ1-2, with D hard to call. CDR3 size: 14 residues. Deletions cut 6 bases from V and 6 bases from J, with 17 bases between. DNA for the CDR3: TGTGCCAGCAGCCGTCTTTATGGAACAGATGGCTACACCTTC. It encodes CASSRLYGTDGYTF.

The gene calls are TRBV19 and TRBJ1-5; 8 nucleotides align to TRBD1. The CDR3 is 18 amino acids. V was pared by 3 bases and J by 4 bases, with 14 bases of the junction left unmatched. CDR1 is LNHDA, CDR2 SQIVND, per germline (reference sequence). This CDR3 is CASSIPKHAGGVNQPQHF. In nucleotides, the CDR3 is TGTGCCAGTAGTATCCCGAAACATGCAGGGGGCGTGAATCAGCCCCAGCATTTT.

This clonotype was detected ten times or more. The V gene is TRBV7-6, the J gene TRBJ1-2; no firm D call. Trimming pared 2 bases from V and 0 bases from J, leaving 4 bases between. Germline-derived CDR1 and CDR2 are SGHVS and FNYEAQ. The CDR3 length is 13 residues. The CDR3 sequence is CASSLTTNYGYTF. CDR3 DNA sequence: TGTGCCAGCAGCTTAACCACTAACTATGGCTACACCTTC.

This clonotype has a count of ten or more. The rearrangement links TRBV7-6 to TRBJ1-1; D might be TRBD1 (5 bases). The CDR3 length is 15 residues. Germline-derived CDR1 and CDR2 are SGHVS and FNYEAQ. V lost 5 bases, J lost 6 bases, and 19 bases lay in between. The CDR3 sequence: CASSLEGGGLAEAFF. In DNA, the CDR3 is TGTGCCAGCAGCCTAGAGGGTGGGGGGTTGGCTGAAGCTTTCTTT.

CDR3 DNA sequence: TGTGCCAGCAGCTCATCAACAGGGATCTCTGGGGCCAACGTCCTGACTTTC. Residues: CASSSSTGISGANVLTF. This rearrangement joins TRBV5-6 to TRBJ2-6; a weak D match, TRBD1 (6 bases). V was shortened by 3 bases and J by 0 bases, with 13 bases between the two germline ends. CDR3 length: 17 amino acids. CDR1 and CDR2 (germline): SGHDT, YYEEEE.

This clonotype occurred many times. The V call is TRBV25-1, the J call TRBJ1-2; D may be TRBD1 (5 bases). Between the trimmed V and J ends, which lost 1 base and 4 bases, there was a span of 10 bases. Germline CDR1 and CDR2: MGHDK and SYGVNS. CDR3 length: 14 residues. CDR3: CASSEWGTAYGYTF. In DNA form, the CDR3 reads TGTGCCAGCAGTGAATGGGGCACCGCCTATGGCTACACCTTC.

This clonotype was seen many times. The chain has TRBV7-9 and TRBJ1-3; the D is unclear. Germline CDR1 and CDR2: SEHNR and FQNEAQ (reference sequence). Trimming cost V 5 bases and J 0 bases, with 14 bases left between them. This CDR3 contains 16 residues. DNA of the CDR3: TGTGCCAGCAGCCCTGTCTGGCCGAGCTCTGGAAACACCATATATTTT. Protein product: CASSPVWPSSGNTIYF.

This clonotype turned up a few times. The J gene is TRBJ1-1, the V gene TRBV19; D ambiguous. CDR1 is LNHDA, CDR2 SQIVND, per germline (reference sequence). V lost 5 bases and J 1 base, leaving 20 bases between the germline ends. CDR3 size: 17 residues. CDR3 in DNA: TGTGCCAGTAGTTTCAGGACCGTAGAGACTTCGAACACTGAAGCTTTCTTT. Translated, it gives CASSFRTVETSNTEAFF.

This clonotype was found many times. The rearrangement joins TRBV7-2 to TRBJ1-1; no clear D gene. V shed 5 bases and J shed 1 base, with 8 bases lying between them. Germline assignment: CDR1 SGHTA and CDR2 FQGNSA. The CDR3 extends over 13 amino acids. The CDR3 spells CASSGGPNTEAFF. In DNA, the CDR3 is TGTGCCAGCAGCGGAGGGCCGAACACTGAAGCTTTCTTT. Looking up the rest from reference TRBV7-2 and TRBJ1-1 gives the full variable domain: GAGVSQSPSNKVTEKGKDVELRCDPISGHTALYWYRQSLGQGLEFLIYFQGNSAPDKSGLPSDRFSAERTGGSVSTLTIQRTQQEDSAVYLCASSGGPNTEAFFGQGTRLTVV.

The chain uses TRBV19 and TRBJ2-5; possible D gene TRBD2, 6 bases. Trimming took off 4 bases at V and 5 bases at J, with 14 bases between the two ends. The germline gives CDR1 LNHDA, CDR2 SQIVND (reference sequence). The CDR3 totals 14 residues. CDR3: CASSSGGSRETQYF. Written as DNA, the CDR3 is TGTGCCAGTAGTAGTGGAGGGTCAAGGGAGACCCAGTACTTC.

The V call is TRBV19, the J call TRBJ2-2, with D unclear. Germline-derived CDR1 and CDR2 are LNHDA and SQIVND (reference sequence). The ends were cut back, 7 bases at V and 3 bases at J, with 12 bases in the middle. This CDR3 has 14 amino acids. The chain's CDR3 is CASINKRDTGELFF. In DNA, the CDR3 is TGTGCCAGTATAAATAAGAGAGACACCGGGGAGCTGTTTTTT.

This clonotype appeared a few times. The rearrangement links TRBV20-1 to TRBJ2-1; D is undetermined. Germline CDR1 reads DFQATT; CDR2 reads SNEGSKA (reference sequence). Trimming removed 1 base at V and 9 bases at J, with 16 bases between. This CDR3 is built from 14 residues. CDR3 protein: CSARVKLVPSEQFF. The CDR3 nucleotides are TGCAGTGCTAGAGTGAAACTCGTCCCCAGTGAGCAGTTCTTC.

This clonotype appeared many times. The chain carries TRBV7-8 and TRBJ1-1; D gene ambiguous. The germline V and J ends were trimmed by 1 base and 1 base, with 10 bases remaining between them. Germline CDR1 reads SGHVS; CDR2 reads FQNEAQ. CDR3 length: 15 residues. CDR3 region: CASSLVTGSNTEAFF. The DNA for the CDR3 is TGTGCCAGCAGCTTAGTAACCGGGTCGAACACTGAAGCTTTCTTT.

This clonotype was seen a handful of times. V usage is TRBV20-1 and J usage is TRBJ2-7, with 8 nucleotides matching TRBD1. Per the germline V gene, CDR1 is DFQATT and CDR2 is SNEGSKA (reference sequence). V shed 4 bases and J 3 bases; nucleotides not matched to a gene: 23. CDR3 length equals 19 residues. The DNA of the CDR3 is TGCAGTGCTAAAACCTACAGGGGGACCGGGACTCAATCAAACTACGAGCAGTACTTC. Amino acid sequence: CSAKTYRGTGTQSNYEQYF.

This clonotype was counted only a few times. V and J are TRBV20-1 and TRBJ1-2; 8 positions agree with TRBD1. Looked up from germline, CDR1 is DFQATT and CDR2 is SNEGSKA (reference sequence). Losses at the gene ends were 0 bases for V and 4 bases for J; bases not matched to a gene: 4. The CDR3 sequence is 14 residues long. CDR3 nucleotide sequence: TGCAGTGCTAGAGACCGGGACAGGCTCTATGGCTACACCTTC. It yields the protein CSARDRDRLYGYTF.

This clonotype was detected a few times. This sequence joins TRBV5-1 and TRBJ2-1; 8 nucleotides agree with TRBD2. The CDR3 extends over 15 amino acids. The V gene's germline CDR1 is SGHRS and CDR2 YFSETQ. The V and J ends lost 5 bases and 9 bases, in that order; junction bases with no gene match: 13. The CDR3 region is CASRQLVAGGSEQFF. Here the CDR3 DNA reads TGCGCCAGCAGGCAACTCGTGGCGGGGGGCAGTGAGCAGTTCTTC.

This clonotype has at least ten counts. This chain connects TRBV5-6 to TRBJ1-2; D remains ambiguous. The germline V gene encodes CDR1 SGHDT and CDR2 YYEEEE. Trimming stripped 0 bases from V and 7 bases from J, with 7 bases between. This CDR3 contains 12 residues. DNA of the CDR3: TGTGCCAGCAGCTTGGACGGAATTGGCTACACCTTC. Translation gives CASSLDGIGYTF.

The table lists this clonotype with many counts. The CDR3: CASSLTLAGSYEQYF. CDR3 nucleotide sequence: TGTGCCAGCAGCTTAACGCTAGCGGGGTCCTACGAGCAGTACTTC. The V gene is TRBV7-2, the J gene TRBJ2-7; 9 nucleotides match TRBD2. Trimming removed 2 bases from V and 1 base from J; junction bases left unmatched: 3. CDR3 length: 15 amino acids. The germline V gene has CDR1 SGHTA and CDR2 FQGNSA.

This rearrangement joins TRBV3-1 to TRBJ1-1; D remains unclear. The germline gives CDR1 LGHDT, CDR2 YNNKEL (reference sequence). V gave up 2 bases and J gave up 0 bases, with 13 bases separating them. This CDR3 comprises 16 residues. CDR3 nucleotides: TGTGCCAGCAGCCAAACCGCAGCCTTGATGAACACTGAAGCTTTCTTT. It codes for CASSQTAALMNTEAFF.

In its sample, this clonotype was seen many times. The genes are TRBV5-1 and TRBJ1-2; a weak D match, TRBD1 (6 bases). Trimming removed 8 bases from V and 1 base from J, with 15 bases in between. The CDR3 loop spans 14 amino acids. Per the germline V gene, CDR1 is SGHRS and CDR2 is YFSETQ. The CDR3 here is CARSKDSHNYGYTF. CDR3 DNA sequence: TGCGCCAGATCCAAGGACAGCCATAACTATGGCTACACCTTC.

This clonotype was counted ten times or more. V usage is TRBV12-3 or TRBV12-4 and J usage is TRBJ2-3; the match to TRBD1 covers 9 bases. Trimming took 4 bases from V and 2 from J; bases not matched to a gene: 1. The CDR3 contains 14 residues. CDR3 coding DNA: TGTGCCAGCAGTTGGACAGGGGACACAGATACGCAGTATTTT. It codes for CASSWTGDTDTQYF.

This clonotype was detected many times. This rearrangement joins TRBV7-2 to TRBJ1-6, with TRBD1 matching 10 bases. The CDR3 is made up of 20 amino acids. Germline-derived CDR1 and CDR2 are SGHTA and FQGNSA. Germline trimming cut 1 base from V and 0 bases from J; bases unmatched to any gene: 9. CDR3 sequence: CASSLGTGTGVGSYNSPLHF. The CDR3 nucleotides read TGTGCCAGCAGCTTAGGAACCGGGACAGGGGTCGGCTCCTATAATTCACCCCTCCACTTT.

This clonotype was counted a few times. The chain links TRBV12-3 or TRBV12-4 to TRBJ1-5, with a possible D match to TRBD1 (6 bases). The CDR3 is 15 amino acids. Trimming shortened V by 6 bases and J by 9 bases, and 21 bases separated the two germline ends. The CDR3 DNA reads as TGTGCCAGCAGCCCACAGGGCTCTCCGGCGCGGCCCCAGCATTTT. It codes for CASSPQGSPARPQHF.

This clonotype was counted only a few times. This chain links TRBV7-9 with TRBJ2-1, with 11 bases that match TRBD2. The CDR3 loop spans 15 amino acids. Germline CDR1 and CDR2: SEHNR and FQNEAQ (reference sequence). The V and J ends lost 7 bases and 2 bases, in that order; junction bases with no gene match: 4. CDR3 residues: CASTRGLAAYNEQFF. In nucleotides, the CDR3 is TGTGCCAGCACTAGGGGACTAGCGGCCTACAATGAGCAGTTCTTC.

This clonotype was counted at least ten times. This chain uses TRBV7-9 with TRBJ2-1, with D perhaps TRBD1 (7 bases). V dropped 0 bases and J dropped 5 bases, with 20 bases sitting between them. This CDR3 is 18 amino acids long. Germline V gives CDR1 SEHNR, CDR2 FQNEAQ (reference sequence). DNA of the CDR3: TGTGCCAGCAGCTTAGCGGGGGGTGTACAGGACAGGAACAATGAGCAGTTCTTC. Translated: CASSLAGGVQDRNNEQFF.

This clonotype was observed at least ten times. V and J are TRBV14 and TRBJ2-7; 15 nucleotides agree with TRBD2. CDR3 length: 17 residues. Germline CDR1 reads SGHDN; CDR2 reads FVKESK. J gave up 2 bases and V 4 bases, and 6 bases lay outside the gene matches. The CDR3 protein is CASSPRTSGRVPYEQYF. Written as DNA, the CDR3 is TGTGCCAGCAGCCCCCGGACTAGCGGGAGGGTTCCCTACGAGCAGTACTTC.

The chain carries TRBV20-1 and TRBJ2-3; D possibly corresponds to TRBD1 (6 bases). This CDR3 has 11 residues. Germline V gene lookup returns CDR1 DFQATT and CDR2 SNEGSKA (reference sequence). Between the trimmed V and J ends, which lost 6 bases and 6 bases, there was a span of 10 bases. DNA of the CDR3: TGCAGTGCCAAGGACAGCGATACGCAGTATTTT. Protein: CSAKDSDTQYF.

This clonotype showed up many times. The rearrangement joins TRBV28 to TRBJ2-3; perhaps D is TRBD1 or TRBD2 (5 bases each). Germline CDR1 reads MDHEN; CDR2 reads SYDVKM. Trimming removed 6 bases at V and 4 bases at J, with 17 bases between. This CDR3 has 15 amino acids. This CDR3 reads CASSRPSRGPDTQYF. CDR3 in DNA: TGTGCCAGCAGCCGGCCCTCCCGGGGCCCAGATACGCAGTATTTT.

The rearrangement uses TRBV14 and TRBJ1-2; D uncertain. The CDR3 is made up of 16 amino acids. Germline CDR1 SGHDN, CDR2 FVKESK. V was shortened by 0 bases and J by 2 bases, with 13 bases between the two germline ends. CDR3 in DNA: TGTGCCAGCAGCCAAGACGTAACGGGGTACAACTATGGCTACACCTTC. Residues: CASSQDVTGYNYGYTF.